This TCR beta chain was sequenced during a study of T-cell reconstitution after alpha-beta-depleted transplantation in children. Trimming shortened V by 4 bases and J by 7 bases, and 7 bases separated the two germline ends. Germline CDR1 is SGHDT and CDR2 is YYEEEE. The CDR3 covers 11 residues. The authors prepared the TCRbeta library with unique molecular identifiers. Using its own MiXCR run on the PCR reads, TCRdb lists one record per CDR3 protein. The sample holds about 900,000 distinct CDR3 sequences, about 29% seen once. Study-level points and caveats: From surviving recipient T cells and thymic progenitors came the high day-60 TCRbeta diversity observed in some patients. When one year had passed after transplant, most T-cell counts and diversity came from newly produced T cells. Several hundred graft clones that had expanded were reportedly the source of alpha-beta T cells about two months after transplant.

Of note for this clonotype: Its specificity is not known.

This sample comprised PBMCs, mostly from graft donor cells, obtained 360 days after TCRalphabeta/CD19-depleted stem cell transplant. V gene TRBV5-6 combines with J gene TRBJ2-3; D is uncertain. This TCR derives from a boy in the first two years of life who had a stem cell transplant for SCID, so the T cells may come from the graft donor. As DNA, the CDR3 is TGTGCCAGCAGCGCGTCCAATACGCAGTATTTT. It yields the protein CASSASNTQYF. The whole variable domain, filled in from reference TRBV5-6 and TRBJ2-3, reads DAGVTQSPTHLIKTRGQQVTLRCSPKSGHDTVSWYQQALGQGPQFIFQYYEEEERQRGNFPDRFSGHQFPNYSSELNVNALLLGDSALYLCASSASNTQYFGPGTRLTVL.